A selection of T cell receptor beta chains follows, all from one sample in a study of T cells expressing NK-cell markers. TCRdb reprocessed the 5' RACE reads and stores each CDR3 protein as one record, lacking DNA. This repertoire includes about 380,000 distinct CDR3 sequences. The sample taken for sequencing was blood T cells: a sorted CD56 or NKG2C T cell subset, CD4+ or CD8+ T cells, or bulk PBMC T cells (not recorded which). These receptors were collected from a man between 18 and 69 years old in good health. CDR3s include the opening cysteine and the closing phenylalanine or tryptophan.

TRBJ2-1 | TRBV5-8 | CASSLIRTSGSYNEQFF
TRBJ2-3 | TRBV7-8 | CASSSRAGGDTQYF
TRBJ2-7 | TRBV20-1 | CSAIRTELPYEQYF
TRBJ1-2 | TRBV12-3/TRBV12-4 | CASSPNQVRVPYGYTF
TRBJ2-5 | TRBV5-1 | CASSLGGRTETQYF
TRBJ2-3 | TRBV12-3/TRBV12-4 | CASARLAGGSKDTQYF
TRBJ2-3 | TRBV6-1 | CASSRDGTDTQYF
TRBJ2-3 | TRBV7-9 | CASSLRAGNTQYF
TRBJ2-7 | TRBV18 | CASVGQGRGEQYF
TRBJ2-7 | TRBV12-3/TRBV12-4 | CASSLGRGGREQYF
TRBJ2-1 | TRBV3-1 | CASSQRSGRLGTGEQFF
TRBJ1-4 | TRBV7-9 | CASSQDPGKLFF
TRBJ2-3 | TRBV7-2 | CASSQRGGGGATDTQYF
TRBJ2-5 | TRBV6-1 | CASIGRQGLQETQYF
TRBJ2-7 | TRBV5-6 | CASSFMTASSYEQYF
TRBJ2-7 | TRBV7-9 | CASSRAGGAYEQYF
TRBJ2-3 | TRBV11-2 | CASSLGWRGSTDTQYF
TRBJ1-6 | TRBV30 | CAWSGRGQGKSPLHF
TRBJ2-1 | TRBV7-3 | CASSISPGAGGNEQFF
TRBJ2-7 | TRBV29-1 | CSVYRTDSYEQYF
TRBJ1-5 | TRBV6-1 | CASRSPGGGNQPQHF
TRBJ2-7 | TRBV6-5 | CASSYADSGYEQYF
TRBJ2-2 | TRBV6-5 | CASSYSVLAGNGELFF
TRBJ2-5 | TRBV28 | CASSSFPVETQYF
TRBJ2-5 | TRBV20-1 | CSARRGQVSQETQYF
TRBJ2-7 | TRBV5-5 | CASSYRQGVTYYEQYF
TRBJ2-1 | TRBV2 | CASRFPGLAGDPLSRNEQFF
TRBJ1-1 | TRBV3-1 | CASSQAVNTEAFF
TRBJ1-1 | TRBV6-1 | CASIADRAGTEAFF
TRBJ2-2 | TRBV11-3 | CASRAGGLAGELFF
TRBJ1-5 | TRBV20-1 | CSARTGGGTQPQHF
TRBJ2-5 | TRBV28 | CASSLAGGPSETQYF
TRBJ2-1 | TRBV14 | CASSQSLVGYNEQFF
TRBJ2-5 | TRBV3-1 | CASSQGWSSGLAGGNQETQYF
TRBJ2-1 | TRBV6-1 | CASRPPDTYNEQFF
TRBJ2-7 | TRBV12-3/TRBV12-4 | CASSFSQLRYEQYF
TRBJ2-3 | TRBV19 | CASSTYSGATDTQYF
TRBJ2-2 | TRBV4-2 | CASSQDLRGRTGELFF
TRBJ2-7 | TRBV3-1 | CASSRLAGASYYEQYF
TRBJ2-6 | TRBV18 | CASSPTVGSGANVLTF
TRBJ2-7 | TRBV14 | CASSQGTVRTYEQYF
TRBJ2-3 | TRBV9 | CASSVGTGTSTDTQYF
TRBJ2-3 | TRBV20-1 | CSASEGLAGINTDTQYF
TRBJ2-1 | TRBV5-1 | CASSFFRVDYNEQFF